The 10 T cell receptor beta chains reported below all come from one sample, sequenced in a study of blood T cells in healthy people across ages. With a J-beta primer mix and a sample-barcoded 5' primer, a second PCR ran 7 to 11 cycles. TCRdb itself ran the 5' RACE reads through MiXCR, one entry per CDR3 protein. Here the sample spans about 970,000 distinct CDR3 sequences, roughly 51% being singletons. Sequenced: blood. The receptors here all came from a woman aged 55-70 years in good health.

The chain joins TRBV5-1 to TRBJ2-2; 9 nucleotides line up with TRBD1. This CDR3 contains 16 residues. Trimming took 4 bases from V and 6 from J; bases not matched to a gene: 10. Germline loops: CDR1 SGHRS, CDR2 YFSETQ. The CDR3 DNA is TGCGCCAGCAGCCGGGGGACAGGGAGACTCGCCGGGGAGCTGTTTTTT. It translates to CASSRGTGRLAGELFF. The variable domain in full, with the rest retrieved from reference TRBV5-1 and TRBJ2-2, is KAGVTQTPRYLIKTRGQQVTLSCSPISGHRSVSWYQQTPGQGLQFLFEYFSETQRNKGNFPGRFSGRQFSNSRSEMNVSTLELGDSALYLCASSRGTGRLAGELFFGEGSRLTVL.

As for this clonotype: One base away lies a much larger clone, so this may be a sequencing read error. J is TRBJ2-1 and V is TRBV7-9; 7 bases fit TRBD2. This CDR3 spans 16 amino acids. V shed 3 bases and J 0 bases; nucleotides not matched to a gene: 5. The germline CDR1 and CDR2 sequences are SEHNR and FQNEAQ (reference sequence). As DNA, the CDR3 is TGTGCCAGCAGCTTCCCAAGCGGGATCTCCTACAATGAGCAGTTCTTC. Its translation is CASSFPSGISYNEQFF.

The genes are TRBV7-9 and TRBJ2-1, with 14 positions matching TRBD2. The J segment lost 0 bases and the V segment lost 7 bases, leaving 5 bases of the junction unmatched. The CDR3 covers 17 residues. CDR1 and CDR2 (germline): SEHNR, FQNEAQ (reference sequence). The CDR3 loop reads CASKTGTSGSSYNEQFF. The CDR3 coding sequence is TGTGCCAGCAAAACCGGGACTAGCGGGAGCTCCTACAATGAGCAGTTCTTC. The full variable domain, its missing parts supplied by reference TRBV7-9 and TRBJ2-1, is DTGVSQNPRHKITKRGQNVTFRCDPISEHNRLYWYRQTLGQGPEFLTYFQNEAQLEKSRLLSDRFSAERPKGSFSTLEIQRTEQGDSAMYLCASKTGTSGSSYNEQFFGPGTRLTVL.

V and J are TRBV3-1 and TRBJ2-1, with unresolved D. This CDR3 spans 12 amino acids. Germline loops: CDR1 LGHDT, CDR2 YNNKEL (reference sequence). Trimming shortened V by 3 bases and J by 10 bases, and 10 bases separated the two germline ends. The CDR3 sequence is CASSHAGREQFF. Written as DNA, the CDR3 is TGTGCCAGCAGCCATGCTGGACGGGAGCAGTTCTTC.

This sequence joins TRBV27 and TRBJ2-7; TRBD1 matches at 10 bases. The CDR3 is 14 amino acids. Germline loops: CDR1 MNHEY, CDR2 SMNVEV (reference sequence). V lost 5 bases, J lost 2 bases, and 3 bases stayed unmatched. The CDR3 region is CASSADRGAYEQYF. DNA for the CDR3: TGTGCCAGCAGTGCGGACAGGGGGGCCTACGAGCAGTACTTC.

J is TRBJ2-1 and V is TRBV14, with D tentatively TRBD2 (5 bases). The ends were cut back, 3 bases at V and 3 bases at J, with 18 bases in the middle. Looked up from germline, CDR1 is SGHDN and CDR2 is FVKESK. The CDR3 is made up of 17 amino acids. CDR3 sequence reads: CASSQASGPAFYNEQFF. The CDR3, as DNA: TGTGCCAGCAGCCAGGCGAGCGGCCCGGCCTTCTACAATGAGCAGTTCTTC.

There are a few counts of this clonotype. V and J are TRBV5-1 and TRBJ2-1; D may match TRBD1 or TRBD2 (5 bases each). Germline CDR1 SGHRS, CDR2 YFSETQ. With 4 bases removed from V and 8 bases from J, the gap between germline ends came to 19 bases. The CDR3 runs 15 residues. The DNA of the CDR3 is TGCGCCAGCAGCGTACTAGGGGTAGTGGTCGATGAGCAGTTCTTC. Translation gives CASSVLGVVVDEQFF. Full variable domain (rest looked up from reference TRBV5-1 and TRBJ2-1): KAGVTQTPRYLIKTRGQQVTLSCSPISGHRSVSWYQQTPGQGLQFLFEYFSETQRNKGNFPGRFSGRQFSNSRSEMNVSTLELGDSALYLCASSVLGVVVDEQFFGPGTRLTVL.

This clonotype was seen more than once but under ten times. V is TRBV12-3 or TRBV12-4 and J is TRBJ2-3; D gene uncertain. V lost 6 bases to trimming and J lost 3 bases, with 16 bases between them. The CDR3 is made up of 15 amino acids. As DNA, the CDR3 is TGTGCCAGCAGCCCACTCACAAAAGCTACAGATACGCAGTATTTT. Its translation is CASSPLTKATDTQYF.

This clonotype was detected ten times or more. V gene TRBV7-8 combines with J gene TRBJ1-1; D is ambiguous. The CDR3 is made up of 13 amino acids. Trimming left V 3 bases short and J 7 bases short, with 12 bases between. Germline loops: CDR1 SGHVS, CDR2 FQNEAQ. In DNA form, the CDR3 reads TGTGCCAGCAGCTTTAGCGAGGGCGGTGAAGCTTTCTTT. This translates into CASSFSEGGEAFF.

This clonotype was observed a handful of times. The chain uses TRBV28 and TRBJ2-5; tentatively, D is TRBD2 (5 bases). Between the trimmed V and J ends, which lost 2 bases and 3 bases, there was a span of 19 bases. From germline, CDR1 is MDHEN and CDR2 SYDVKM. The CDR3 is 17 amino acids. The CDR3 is CASSLDLRGEREETQYF. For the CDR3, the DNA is TGTGCCAGCAGTTTAGACCTTCGGGGAGAAAGGGAAGAGACCCAGTACTTC.